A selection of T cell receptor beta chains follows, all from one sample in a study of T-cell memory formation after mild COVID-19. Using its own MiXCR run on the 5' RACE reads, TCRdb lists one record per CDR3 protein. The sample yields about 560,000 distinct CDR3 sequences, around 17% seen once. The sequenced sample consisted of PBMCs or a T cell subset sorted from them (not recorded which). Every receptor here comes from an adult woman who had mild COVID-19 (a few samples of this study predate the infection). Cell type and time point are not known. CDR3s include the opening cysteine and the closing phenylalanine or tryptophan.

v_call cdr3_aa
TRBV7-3 CASSLRGGGANVLTF
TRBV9 CASSVAGSAYNEQFF
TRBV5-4 CASSLVAENTEAFF
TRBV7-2 CASSPSGARYEQYF
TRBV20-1 CSASWATEAFF
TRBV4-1 CASSQVRGGFHEQFF
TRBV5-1 CASSLGTNSPLHF
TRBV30 CAWSVNRDFEKLFF
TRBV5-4 CASTMTGGGGRNTIYF
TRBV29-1 CSVESGQGITNYGYTF
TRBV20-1 CSASRALTSSPLHF
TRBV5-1 CASSGLGDNEQFF
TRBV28 CASSAGTGGVKTQYF
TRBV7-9 CASSSQTRSTDTQYF
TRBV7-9 CASSPGSYSGANVLTF
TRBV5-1 CASSLRGQGSTEAFF